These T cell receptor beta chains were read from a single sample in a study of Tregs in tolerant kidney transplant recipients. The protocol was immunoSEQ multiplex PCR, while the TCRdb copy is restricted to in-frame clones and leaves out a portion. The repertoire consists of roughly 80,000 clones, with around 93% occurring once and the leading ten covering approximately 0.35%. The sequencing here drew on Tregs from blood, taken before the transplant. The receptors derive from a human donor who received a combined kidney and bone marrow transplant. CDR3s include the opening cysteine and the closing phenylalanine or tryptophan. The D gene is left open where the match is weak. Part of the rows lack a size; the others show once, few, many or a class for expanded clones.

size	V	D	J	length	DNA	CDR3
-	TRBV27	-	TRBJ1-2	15	TGTGCCAGCAGTCCACGCCCCGGGTCAGTGGGGGGCTACACCTTC	CASSPRPGSVGGYTF
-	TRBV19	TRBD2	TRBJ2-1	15	TGTGCCAGTAGTATAGATAGCGGGAGGGTCAATGAGCAGTTCTTC	CASSIDSGRVNEQFF
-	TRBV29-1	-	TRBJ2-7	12	TGCAGCGCCGTACAGGGCTCCTACGAGCAGTACTTC	CSAVQGSYEQYF
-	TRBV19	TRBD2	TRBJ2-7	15	TGTGCCAGTAGTATAGGAGGCGGGAGAATATACGAGCAGTACTTC	CASSIGGGRIYEQYF
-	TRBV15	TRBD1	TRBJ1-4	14	TGTGCCACCAGCAGAGTATCGGGTCAGGGGGTTCTGTTTTTT	CATSRVSGQGVLFF
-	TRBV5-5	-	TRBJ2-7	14	TGTGCCAGCAGCCGACAGCCGGGCTCCTACGAGCAGTACTTC	CASSRQPGSYEQYF
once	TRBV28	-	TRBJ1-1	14	TGTGCCAGCAGGAAACAGACAGCTAACACTGAAGCTTTCTTT	CASRKQTANTEAFF
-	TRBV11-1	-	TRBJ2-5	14	TGTGCCAGCAGCCCCCAGGGACACCAAGAGACCCAGTACTTC	CASSPQGHQETQYF
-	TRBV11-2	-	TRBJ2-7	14	TGTGCCAGCACCAAGTTACAGGGTTCCTACGAGCAGTACTTC	CASTKLQGSYEQYF
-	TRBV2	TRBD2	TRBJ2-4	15	TGTGCCAGCATGCCCTTCGGGGGGACCAAAAACATTCAGTACTTC	CASMPFGGTKNIQYF
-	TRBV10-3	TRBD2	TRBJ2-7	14	TGTGCCATCAGTCCCCAGAGCGGGACCTACGAGCAGTACTTC	CAISPQSGTYEQYF
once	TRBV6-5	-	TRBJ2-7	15	TGTGCCAGCAGTTTCGGTGGGACCAACTCCTACGAGCAGTACTTC	CASSFGGTNSYEQYF
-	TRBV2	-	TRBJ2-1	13	TGTGCCAGCAGTCGACTGACTGGGAATGAGCAGTTCTTC	CASSRLTGNEQFF
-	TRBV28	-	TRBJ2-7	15	TGTGCCAGCAGTACTCCGGGACACTACTTGGCCGAGCAGTACTTC	CASSTPGHYLAEQYF
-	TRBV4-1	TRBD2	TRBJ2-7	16	TGCGCCAGCAGCCCCTATTGGGCTAGCGGTAGCTACGAGCAGTACTTC	CASSPYWASGSYEQYF
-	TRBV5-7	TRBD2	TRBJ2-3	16	TGTGCCAGCAGCTTAATGACTAGCGGGCGAACAGATACGCAGTATTTT	CASSLMTSGRTDTQYF
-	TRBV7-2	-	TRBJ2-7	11	TGTGCCAGCAGCTTAATGTACGAGCAGTACTTC	CASSLMYEQYF
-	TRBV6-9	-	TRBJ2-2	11	TGTGCCAGCAGAAAAACCGGGGAGCTGTTTTTT	CASRKTGELFF
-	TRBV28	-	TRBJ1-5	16	TGTGCCAGCAGTTTATTGGCGGTGGGTAGCAATCAGCCCCAGCATTTT	CASSLLAVGSNQPQHF
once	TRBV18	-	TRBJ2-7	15	TGTGCCAGCTCTTCCACCAGGGGCAGCTCCTACGAGCAGTACTTC	CASSSTRGSSYEQYF
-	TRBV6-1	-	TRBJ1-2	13	TGTGCCAGCAGTGTAGTATTCGGGGGGGGCTACACCTTC	CASSVVFGGGYTF
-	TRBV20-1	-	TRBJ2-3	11	TGCAGTGCTAGCGGGAGAGATACGCAGTATTTT	CSASGRDTQYF
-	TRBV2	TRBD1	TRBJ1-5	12	TGTGCCAGCCAGGGGGACAATCAGCCCCAGCATTTT	CASQGDNQPQHF
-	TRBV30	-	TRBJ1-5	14	TGTGCCTGGTCGACAGACTATAGCAATCAGCCCCAGCATTTT	CAWSTDYSNQPQHF
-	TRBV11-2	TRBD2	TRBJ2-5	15	TGTGCCAGCAGCTTAGATGGACTAGCGGGAGAGACCCAGTACTTC	CASSLDGLAGETQYF
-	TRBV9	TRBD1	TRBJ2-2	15	TGTGCCAGCAGCGTAGGACAGGGGAGCACCGGGGAGCTGTTTTTT	CASSVGQGSTGELFF
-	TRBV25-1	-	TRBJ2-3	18	TGTGCCAGCAGTGAATGGGAGGGGCTGGGGACAGTCACAGATACGCAGTATTTT	CASSEWEGLGTVTDTQYF
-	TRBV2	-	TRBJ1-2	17	TGTGCCAGCAGTGAACTGGTGGGGGGGCGAGAACTCTATGGCTACACCTTC	CASSELVGGRELYGYTF
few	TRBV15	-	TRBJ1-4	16	TGTGCCACCAGCAGAGATCCCGGTTTTGAGGGTGGTAAACTGTTTTTT	CATSRDPGFEGGKLFF
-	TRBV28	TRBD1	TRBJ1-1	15	TGTGCCAGCAGTTTACCCGACAGGGTGGGCACTGAAGCTTTCTTT	CASSLPDRVGTEAFF
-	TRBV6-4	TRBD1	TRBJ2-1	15	TGTGCCAGCAGTGACGACAGGGTAGGGTACAATGAGCAGTTCTTC	CASSDDRVGYNEQFF
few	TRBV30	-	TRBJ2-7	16	TGTGCCTGTTCACGAGGTTCCCAAGGCAGTTACTACGAGCAGTACTTC	CACSRGSQGSYYEQYF
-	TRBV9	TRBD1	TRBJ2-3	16	TGTGCCAGCAGCGTAGGAGGGACAGGAACACAAGATACGCAGTATTTT	CASSVGGTGTQDTQYF
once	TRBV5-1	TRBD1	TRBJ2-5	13	TGCGCCAGTCAACAGGGGGCAGGGGAGACCCAGTACTTC	CASQQGAGETQYF
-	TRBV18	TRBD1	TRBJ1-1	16	TGTGCCAGCTCATCAAGTAAGGACAGGTTAAACACTGAAGCTTTCTTT	CASSSSKDRLNTEAFF
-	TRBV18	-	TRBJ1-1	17	TGTGCCAGCTCACCACTACGACAGGCTGGCATGAACACTGAAGCTTTCTTT	CASSPLRQAGMNTEAFF
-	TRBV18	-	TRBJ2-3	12	TGTGCCAGCTCACCCTACACAGATACGCAGTATTTT	CASSPYTDTQYF
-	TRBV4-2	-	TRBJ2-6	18	TGTGCCAGCAGCCAAGACAGGGTTGATGGCTCTGGGGCCAACGTCCTGACTTTC	CASSQDRVDGSGANVLTF
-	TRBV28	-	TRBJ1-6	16	TGTGCCAGCAGTAGTGCCGGCGACTCCTATAATTCACCCCTCCACTTT	CASSSAGDSYNSPLHF
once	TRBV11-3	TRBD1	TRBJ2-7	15	TGTGCCAGCAGCCCCCCCGGGACAGGGGCTGGGGAGCAGTACTTC	CASSPPGTGAGEQYF
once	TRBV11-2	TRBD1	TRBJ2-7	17	TGTGCCAGCAGCTTACGCCTTGGGACAGGGGCCGTCTGGGAGCAGTACTTC	CASSLRLGTGAVWEQYF
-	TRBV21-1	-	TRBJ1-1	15	TGTGCCAGCTCCAAGGGCGGGACAGGGGACACTGAAGCTTTCTTT	CASSKGGTGDTEAFF
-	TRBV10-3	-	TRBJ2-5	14	TGTGCCATCAGTGAGGGGAGCGTCGGAGAGACCCAGTACTTC	CAISEGSVGETQYF